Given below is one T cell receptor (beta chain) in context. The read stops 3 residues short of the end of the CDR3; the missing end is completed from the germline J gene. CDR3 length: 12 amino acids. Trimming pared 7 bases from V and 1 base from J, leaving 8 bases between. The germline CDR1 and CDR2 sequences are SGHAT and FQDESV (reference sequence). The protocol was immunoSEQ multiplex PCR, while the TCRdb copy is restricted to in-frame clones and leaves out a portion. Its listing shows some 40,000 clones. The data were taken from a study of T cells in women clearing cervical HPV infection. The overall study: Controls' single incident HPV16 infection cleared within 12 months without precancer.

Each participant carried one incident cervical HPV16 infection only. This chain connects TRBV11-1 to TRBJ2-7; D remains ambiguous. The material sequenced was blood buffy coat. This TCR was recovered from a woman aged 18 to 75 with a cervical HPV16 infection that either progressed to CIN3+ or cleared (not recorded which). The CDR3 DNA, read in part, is TGTGCCAGCAAGGGCCGTTCCTACGAG. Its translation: CASKGRSYE. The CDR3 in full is CASKGRSYEQYF.